This T cell receptor beta chain was captured in a study of beta chain features in type 1 diabetes. General observations from the study: Naive, central memory and Treg TCRB repertoires seemed to resemble each other more closely in patients than they did in healthy donors.

Expressed TCRB transcripts got sequenced, as all isolated RNA was reverse transcribed. Repertoires were generated with immunoSEQ multiplex PCR, while TCRdb's copy carries only in-frame clones and drops some. The sample contains about 220,000 clones, roughly a tenth of which appear only once. As to this clone: Its matching antigen is unknown.

The authors sorted CD4+ naive, central memory, regulatory and stem cell-like memory cells via CD45RO/CCR7/CD25/CD127/CD95/CD27. The clonotype comes from a man aged 18 to 29 in good health. Sequenced input: central memory CD4+ T cells from blood.

In nucleotides, the CDR3 is TGTGCCTGGAAGCAGAAGGATTCAACAGGGATCTATGGCTACACCTTC. Amino acids: CAWKQKDSTGIYGYTF. The V and J genes are TRBV30 and TRBJ1-2; possibly TRBD1 for D (6 bases). Between the trimmed V and J ends, which lost 4 bases and 4 bases, there was a span of 22 bases. Germline V CDR1 and CDR2: GTSNPN, SVGIG (reference sequence). This CDR3 contains 16 residues.